Listed below are T cell receptor beta chains from one sample, sequenced in a study of breast tumors, draining lymph nodes, adjacent tissues. MiXCR was run by TCRdb on the multiplex PCR reads, yielding one entry per CDR3 protein. The repertoire holds about 230,000 distinct CDR3 sequences, with about 30% as singletons. The source material was axillary lymph node tissue. All receptors come from a female donor with breast cancer. Some clones in this sample may be carry-over from other donors' samples. Each CDR3 is given with its conserved first and last residue. D genes are given only for firm matches. Expanded clones get a size class; other rows say once, few or many, or leave the size out.

CDR3 | DNA | J | size | D | V
CASSLQGAGNQPQHF | TGTGCCAGCAGTCTCCAGGGGGCCGGCAATCAGCCCCAGCATTTT | TRBJ1-5 | many | TRBD1 | TRBV12-3/TRBV12-4
CSAVQGAQETQYF | TGCAGTGCAGTACAGGGGGCCCAAGAGACCCAGTACTTC | TRBJ2-5 | - | TRBD1 | TRBV20-1
CASSPQSGRPQHF | TGTGCCAGCAGTCCCCAGAGCGGGCGGCCCCAGCATTTT | TRBJ1-5 | many | - | TRBV2
CASSRTAVYGYTF | TGTGCCAGCAGCCGGACAGCCGTCTATGGCTACACCTTC | TRBJ1-2 | - | - | TRBV7-2
CASSLQQGAYEQYF | TGTGCCAGCAGTTTACAACAGGGCGCCTACGAGCAGTACTTC | TRBJ2-7 | many | - | TRBV12-3/TRBV12-4
CASSLSPFRGGGYTF | TGTGCCAGCAGTTTGTCCCCTTTCAGGGGGGGTGGCTACACCTTC | TRBJ1-2 | few | TRBD1 | TRBV27
CASSLESGRVYEQYF | TGTGCCAGCAGCTTAGAAAGCGGGAGGGTCTACGAGCAGTACTTC | TRBJ2-7 | many | TRBD2 | TRBV7-2
CSARGRLAVGDTQYF | TGCAGTGCTAGAGGGCGACTAGCGGTGGGAGATACGCAGTATTTT | TRBJ2-3 | many | TRBD2 | TRBV20-1
CASSVEGGTFHF | TGTGCCAGCAGCGTAGAAGGCGGGACCTTCCACTTT | TRBJ1-6 | - | - | TRBV9
CATSSLGQGAIGQYF | TGTGCCACCAGCAGCTTGGGGCAGGGGGCTATCGGGCAGTACTTC | TRBJ2-7 | - | TRBD1 | TRBV15
CASSSLPPPNTGELFF | TGTGCCAGCAGCTCCCTCCCCCCTCCAAACACCGGGGAGCTGTTTTTT | TRBJ2-2 | - | - | TRBV7-2
CASSTGTGTGELFF | TGTGCCAGCAGCACCGGGACAGGGACCGGGGAGCTGTTTTTT | TRBJ2-2 | - | TRBD1 | TRBV9
CASSQVGAQGIYEQYF | TGTGCCAGCAGCCAAGTAGGGGCGCAGGGGATCTACGAGCAGTACTTC | TRBJ2-7 | - | - | TRBV4-2
CASSVGQGHPDGYTF | TGTGCCAGCAGCGTAGGACAGGGCCATCCCGATGGCTACACCTTC | TRBJ1-2 | - | TRBD1 | TRBV9
CASSSLAGQPQHF | TGTGCCAGCAGTAGCCTAGCCGGTCAGCCCCAGCATTTT | TRBJ1-5 | many | - | TRBV6-6
CASRSLGSGDTEAFF | TGTGCCAGCAGGTCGTTAGGCAGCGGGGACACTGAAGCTTTCTTT | TRBJ1-1 | - | - | TRBV4-2
CASSEGRGYLFF | TGTGCCAGCAGTGAAGGGAGGGGATATCTGTTTTTT | TRBJ1-4 | - | - | TRBV2
CSARVTGWAYEQYF | TGCAGTGCTAGAGTAACAGGGTGGGCCTACGAGCAGTACTTC | TRBJ2-7 | many | - | TRBV20-1
CSASSPVFRGSETQYF | TGCAGTGCCAGCAGCCCCGTTTTCAGGGGTTCGGAGACCCAGTACTTC | TRBJ2-5 | - | - | TRBV20-1
CASSQEPRWGYTF | TGCGCCAGCAGCCAAGAACCGCGATGGGGCTACACCTTC | TRBJ1-2 | many | - | TRBV4-1
CASESRGTYEQYF | TGTGCCAGCGAATCCAGGGGCACCTACGAGCAGTACTTC | TRBJ2-7 | many | - | TRBV25-1
CASSVTGQRSHTQYF | TGTGCCAGCAGCGTAACAGGGCAGCGATCTCATACGCAGTATTTT | TRBJ2-3 | many | - | TRBV9
CASSFSGTVSYEQYF | TGTGCCAGCAGCTTCTCCGGGACGGTCTCCTACGAGCAGTACTTC | TRBJ2-7 | many | - | TRBV11-2
CASSFLGDNEQFF | TGTGCCAGCAGTTTCTTGGGGGACAATGAGCAGTTCTTC | TRBJ2-1 | many | - | TRBV12-3/TRBV12-4
CASSWTSGRAMGTGELFF | TGTGCCAGCAGTTGGACTAGCGGGAGGGCCATGGGCACCGGGGAGCTGTTTTTT | TRBJ2-2 | - | TRBD2 | TRBV6-5
CSAKKRGELTYEQYF | TGCAGTGCTAAAAAGCGGGGGGAGTTGACCTACGAGCAGTACTTC | TRBJ2-7 | many | TRBD2 | TRBV20-1
CASSLTSGRSYNEQFF | TGTGCCAGCAGCCTGACTAGCGGGAGGTCTTACAATGAGCAGTTCTTC | TRBJ2-1 | - | TRBD2 | TRBV7-3
CASSVLAGGEQYF | TGTGCCAGTAGTGTACTAGCGGGAGGCGAGCAGTACTTC | TRBJ2-7 | many | TRBD2 | TRBV19
CASAPDNMALHF | TGTGCCAGCGCTCCTGACAATATGGCCCTCCACTTT | TRBJ1-6 | - | - | TRBV12-3/TRBV12-4
CAISVGTGAYEHF | - | TRBJ1-5 | once | - | TRBV10-3
CASGIAGGRTYF | TGTGCCAGCGGGATAGCGGGAGGACGGACGTACTTC | TRBJ2-7 | many | TRBD2 | TRBV2
CASSLGTSGLETQYF | TGTGCCAGCAGCCTAGGGACTAGCGGGTTAGAGACCCAGTACTTC | TRBJ2-5 | - | TRBD2 | TRBV9
CASSSGLAVTYNEQFF | TGTGCCAGCAGCTCCGGATTGGCGGTTACTTACAATGAGCAGTTCTTC | TRBJ2-1 | many | - | TRBV7-9
CASSHGSTDTQYF | TGTGCCAGCAGTCACGGCAGCACAGATACGCAGTATTTT | TRBJ2-3 | few | - | TRBV6-6
CASSIAVSYEQYF | TGTGCCAGTAGTATTGCAGTATCCTACGAGCAGTACTTC | TRBJ2-7 | many | - | TRBV19
CATSLDRFGYTF | TGTGCCACCAGTCTGGACAGGTTTGGCTACACCTTC | TRBJ1-2 | many | TRBD1 | TRBV24-1
CASSFGAGGLNEQYF | TGTGCCAGCAGCTTCGGAGCGGGAGGTCTTAACGAGCAGTACTTC | TRBJ2-7 | - | TRBD2 | TRBV7-9
CATSDWTSGRPNTGELFF | TGTGCCACCAGTGACTGGACTAGCGGGAGGCCGAACACCGGGGAGCTGTTTTTT | TRBJ2-2 | many | TRBD2 | TRBV24-1
CSGSKADTQYF | TGCAGCGGGAGTAAGGCAGATACGCAGTATTTT | TRBJ2-3 | - | - | TRBV29-1
CASRPNSAESSYNEQFF | TGTGCCAGCAGACCAAATTCAGCGGAAAGCTCCTACAATGAGCAGTTCTTC | TRBJ2-1 | many | - | TRBV9
CAWSVPSGSFGELFF | TGTGCCTGGAGTGTACCCAGCGGGAGTTTCGGGGAGCTGTTTTTT | TRBJ2-2 | many | TRBD2 | TRBV30
CATSFGSGDTGELFF | TGTGCCACCTCCTTCGGGAGTGGGGACACCGGGGAGCTGTTTTTT | TRBJ2-2 | many | - | TRBV19
CASSQRASSYNEQFF | TGCGCCAGCAGCCAGCGGGCTAGCTCCTACAATGAGCAGTTCTTC | TRBJ2-1 | many | - | TRBV4-3
CSPLAEVTDTQYF | TGCAGCCCCCTAGCGGAGGTCACAGATACGCAGTATTTT | TRBJ2-3 | many | TRBD2 | TRBV20-1
CASSSSGGASTDTQYF | TGTGCCAGCAGTTCCTCGGGCGGAGCTAGCACAGATACGCAGTATTTT | TRBJ2-3 | many | - | TRBV6-5